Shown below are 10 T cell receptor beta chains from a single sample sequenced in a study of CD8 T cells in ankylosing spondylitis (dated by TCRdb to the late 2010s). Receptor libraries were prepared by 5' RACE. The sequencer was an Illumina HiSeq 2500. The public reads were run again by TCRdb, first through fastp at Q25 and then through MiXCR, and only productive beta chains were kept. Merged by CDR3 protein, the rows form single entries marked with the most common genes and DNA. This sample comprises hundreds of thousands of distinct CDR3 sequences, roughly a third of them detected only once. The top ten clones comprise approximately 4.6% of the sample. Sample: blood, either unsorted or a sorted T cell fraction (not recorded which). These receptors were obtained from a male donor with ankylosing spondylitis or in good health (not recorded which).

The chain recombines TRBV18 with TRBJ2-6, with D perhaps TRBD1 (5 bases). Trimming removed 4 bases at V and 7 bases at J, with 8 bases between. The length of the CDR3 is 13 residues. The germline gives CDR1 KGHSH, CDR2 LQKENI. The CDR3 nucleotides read TGTGCCAGCTCACAGGGGATCGCCAACGTCCTGACTTTC. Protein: CASSQGIANVLTF.

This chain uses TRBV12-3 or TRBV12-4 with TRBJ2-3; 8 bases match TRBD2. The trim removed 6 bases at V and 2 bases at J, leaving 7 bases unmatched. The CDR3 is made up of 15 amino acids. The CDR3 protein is CASSRGGRPTDTQYF. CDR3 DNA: TGTGCCAGCAGCCGGGGGGGGAGGCCCACAGATACGCAGTATTTT.

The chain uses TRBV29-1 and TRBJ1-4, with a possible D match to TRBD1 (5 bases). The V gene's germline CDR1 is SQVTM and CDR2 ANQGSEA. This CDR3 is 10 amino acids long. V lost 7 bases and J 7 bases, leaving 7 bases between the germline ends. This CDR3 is CSAGGEKLFF. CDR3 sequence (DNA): TGCAGCGCCGGGGGTGAAAAACTGTTTTTT.

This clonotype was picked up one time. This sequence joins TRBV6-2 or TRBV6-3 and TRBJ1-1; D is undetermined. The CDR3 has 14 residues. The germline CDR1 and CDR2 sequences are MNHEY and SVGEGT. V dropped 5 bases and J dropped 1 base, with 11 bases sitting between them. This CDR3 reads CASSPNRQNTEAFF. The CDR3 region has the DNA TGTGCCAGCAGTCCGAATCGACAGAACACTGAAGCTTTCTTT.

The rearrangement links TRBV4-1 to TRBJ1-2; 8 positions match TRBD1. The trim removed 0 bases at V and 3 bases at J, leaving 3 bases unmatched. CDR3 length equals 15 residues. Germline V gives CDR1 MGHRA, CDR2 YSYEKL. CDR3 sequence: CASSQDAQGDYGYTF. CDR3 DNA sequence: TGCGCCAGCAGCCAAGATGCACAGGGGGACTATGGCTACACCTTC.

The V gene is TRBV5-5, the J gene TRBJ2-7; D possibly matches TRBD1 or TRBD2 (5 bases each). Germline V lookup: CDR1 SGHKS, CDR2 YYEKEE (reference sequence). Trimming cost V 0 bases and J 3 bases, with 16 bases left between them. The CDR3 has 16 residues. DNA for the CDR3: TGTGCCAGCAGCTTGGCCTGGGGGAGAACCCACTACGAGCAGTACTTC. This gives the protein CASSLAWGRTHYEQYF.

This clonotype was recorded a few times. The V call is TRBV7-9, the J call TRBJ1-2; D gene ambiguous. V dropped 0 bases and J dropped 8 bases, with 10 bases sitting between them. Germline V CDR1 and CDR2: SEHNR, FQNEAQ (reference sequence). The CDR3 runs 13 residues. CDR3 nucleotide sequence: TGTGCCAGCAGCTTAGCGGGCGAAGGGGGCTACACCTTC. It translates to CASSLAGEGGYTF.

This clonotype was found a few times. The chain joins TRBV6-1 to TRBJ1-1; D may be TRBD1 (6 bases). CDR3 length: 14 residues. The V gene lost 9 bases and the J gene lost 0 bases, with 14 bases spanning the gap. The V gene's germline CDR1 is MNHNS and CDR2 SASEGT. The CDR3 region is CASRTGQMNTEAFF. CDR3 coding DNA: TGTGCCAGTCGTACGGGACAAATGAACACTGAAGCTTTCTTT.

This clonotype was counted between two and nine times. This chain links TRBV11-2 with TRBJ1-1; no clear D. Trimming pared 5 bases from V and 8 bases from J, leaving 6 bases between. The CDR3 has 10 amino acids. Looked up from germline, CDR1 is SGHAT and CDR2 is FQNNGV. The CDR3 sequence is CASSRREAFF. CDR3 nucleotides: TGTGCCAGCAGCCGTCGAGAAGCTTTCTTT.

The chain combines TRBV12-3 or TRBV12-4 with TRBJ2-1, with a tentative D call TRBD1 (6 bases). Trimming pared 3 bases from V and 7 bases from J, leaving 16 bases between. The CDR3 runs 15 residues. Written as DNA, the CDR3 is TGTGCCAGCAGTTTTGTGAACAGGGTTCGTAATGAGCAGTTCTTC. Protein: CASSFVNRVRNEQFF.